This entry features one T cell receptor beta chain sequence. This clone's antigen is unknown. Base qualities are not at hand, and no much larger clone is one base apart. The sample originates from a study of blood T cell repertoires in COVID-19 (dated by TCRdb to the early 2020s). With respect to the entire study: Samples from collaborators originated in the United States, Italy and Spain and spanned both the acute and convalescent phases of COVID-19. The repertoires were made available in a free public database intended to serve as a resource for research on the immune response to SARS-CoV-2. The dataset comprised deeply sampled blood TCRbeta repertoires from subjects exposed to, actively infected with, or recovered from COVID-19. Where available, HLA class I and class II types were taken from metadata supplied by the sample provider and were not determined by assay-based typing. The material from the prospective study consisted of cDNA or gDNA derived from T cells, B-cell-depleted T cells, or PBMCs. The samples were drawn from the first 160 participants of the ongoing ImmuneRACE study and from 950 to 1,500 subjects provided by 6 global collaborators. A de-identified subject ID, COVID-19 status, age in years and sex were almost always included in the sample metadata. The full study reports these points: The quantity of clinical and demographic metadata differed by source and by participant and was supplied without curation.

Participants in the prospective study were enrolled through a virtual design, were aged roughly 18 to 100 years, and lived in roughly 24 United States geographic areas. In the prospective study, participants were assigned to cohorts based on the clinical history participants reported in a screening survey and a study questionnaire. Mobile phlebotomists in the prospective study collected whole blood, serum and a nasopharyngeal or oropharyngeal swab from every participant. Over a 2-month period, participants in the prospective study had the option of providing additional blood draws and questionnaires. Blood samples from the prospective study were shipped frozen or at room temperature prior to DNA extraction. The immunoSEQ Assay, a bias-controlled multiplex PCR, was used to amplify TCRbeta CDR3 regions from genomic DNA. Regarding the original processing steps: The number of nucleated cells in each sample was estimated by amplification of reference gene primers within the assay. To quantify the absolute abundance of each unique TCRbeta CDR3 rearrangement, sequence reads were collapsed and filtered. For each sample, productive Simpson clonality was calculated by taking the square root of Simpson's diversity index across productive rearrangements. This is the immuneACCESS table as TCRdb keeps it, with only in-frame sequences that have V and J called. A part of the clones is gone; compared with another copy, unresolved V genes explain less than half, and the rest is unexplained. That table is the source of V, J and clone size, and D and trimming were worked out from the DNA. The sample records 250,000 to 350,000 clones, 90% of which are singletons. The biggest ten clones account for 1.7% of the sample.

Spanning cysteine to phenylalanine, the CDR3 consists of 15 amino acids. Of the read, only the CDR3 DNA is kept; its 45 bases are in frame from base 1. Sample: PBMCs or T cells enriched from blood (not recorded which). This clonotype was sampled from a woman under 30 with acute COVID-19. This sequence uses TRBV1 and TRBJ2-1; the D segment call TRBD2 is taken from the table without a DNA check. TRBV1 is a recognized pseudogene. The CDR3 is CTSTLSGRIYNEQFF. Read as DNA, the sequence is TGCACCAGCACCCTTAGCGGGAGGATATACAATGAGCAGTTCTTC.